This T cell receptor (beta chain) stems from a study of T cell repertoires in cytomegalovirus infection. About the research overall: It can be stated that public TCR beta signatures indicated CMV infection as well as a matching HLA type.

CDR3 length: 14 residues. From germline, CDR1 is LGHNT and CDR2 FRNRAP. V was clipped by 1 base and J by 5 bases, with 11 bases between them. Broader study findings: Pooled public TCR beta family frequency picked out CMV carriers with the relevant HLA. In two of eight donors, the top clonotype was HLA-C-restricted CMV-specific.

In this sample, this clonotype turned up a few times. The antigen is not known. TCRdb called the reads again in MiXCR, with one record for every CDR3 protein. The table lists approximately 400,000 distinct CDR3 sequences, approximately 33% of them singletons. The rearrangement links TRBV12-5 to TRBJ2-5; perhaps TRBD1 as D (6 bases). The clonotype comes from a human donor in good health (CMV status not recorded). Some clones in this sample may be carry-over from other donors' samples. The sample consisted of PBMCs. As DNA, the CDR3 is TGTGCTAGTGGTTTGGACAGGGAAGACGAGACCCAGTACTTC. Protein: CASGLDREDETQYF.